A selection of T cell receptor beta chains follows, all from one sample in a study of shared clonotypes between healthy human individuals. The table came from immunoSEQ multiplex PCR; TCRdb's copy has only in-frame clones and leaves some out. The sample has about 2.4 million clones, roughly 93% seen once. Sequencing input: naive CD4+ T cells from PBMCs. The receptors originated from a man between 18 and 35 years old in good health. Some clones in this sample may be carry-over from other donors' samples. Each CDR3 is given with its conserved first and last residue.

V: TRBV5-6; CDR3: CASSLGGLGAFF
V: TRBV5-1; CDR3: CASSLVSAGGYEQYF
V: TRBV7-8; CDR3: CASSLAGGAEAFF
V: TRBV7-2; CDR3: CASSSSTDTQYF
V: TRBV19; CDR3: CASSMGAQTTNQPQHF
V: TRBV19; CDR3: CAIEDLNRGTIYF
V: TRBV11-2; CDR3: CASSSRDLGEKLFF
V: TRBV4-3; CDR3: CASSPLPSGGVLPNEQFF
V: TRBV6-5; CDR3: CASSLSGSATDTQYF
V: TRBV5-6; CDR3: CASSQDGLWGANVLTF
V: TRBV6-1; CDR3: CASSEAKSPSYEQYF
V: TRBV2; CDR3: CASRPLSGRGTYNEQFF
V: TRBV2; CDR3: CASSDVGETQYF
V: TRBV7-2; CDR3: CASSLRPQGNTEAFF
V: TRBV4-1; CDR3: CASSPQGESHEQYF
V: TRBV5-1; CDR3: CASVVHWGLGYTF
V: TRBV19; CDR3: CASSPGPGVGTQYF
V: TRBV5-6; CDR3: CASTDRLAGSTYEQYF
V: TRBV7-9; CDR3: CASSSGLAGTGELFF
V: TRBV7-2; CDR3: CASSFFPSRPDTQYF
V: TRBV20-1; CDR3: CSAGEGEKLFF
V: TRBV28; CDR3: CASSWQANQPQHF
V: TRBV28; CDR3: CASTPFAGTGTLSNQPQHF
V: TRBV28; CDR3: CASSKGWRVDTDTQYF
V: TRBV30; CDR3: CAWSVLRGRPSGGYTF
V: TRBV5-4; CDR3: CASSLYGEQFF
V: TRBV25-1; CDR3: CASSYQSSEQYF
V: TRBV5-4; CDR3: CASSLGLARETQYF
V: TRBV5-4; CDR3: CASSLQGGRRNTIYF
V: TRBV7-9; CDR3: CASSFGGGDREQYF
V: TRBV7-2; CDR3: CASSLGGVNLYQETQYF
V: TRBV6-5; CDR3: CASRTGTTDNSPLHF
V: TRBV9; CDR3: CASSVAAGGSYEQYF
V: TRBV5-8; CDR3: CASSRTTDTQYF
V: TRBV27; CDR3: CASSFPGQTAEAFF
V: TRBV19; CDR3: CASSIGPVGSNQPQHF
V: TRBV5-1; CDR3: CASSPGTIRETQYF
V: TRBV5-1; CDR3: CASSSYRDTEAFF